Listed here are 2 T cell receptor beta chains from one sample, sequenced in a study of cytomegalovirus exposure and HLA in healthy donors. With 60 Vbeta and 13 Jbeta primers, the PCR was carried out. Assay: immunoSEQ multiplex PCR; the TCRdb copy retains only in-frame clones and omits some. The sample carries over 150,000 clones, around 79% recorded once. Sequenced input: PBMCs. Receptors originate from a man in his forties or fifties in good health and CMV-seronegative.

The chain has TRBV7-9 and TRBJ2-7, with 9 bases that match TRBD1. CDR1 and CDR2 from the germline V gene are SEHNR and FQNEAQ (reference sequence). This CDR3 has 14 residues. The trim removed 5 bases at V and 3 bases at J, leaving 5 bases unmatched. The CDR3 coding sequence is TGTGCCAGCAGCCCGACAGGGGGGCACTACGAGCAGTACTTC. As protein: CASSPTGGHYEQYF.

The rearrangement links TRBV11-2 to TRBJ2-7, with 10 nucleotides matching TRBD1. J lost 1 base, V lost 4 bases, and 10 bases had no gene match. Looked up from germline, CDR1 is SGHAT and CDR2 is FQNNGV. The CDR3 extends over 17 amino acids. The DNA of the CDR3 is TGTGCCAGCAGCTCTGAGGACAGGGGGATTCCATCCTACGAGCAGTACTTC. Protein product: CASSSEDRGIPSYEQYF. Full variable domain (missing parts from reference TRBV11-2 and TRBJ2-7): EAGVAQSPRYKIIEKRQSVAFWCNPISGHATLYWYQQILGQGPKLLIQFQNNGVVDDSQLPKDRFSAERLKGVDSTLKIQPAKLEDSAVYLCASSSEDRGIPSYEQYFGPGTRLTVT.